The rows below give T cell receptor beta chains drawn from one sample of a study of blood T cell repertoires in COVID-19. This table comes from immunoSEQ multiplex PCR, and its TCRdb copy is limited to in-frame clones, with some not included. The sample lists about 120,000 clones; roughly 90% were seen once. The specimen sequenced was peripheral blood. These receptors all stem from a man aged 60 to 69 with COVID-19, enrolled during active disease. Each CDR3 is given with its conserved first and last residue. Each record gives: V gene, D gene, clone size, J gene, CDR3 DNA, CDR3 protein. A D gene is named only where the DNA matches it firmly. Some rows have no size entry. The others give once, few or many, or a class for an expanded clone.

v_gene: TRBV18; d_gene: TRBD2; abundance: -; j_gene: TRBJ2-1; CDR3nt: TGTGCCAGCTCACCCTCCAGCGGGGGTAATGAGCAGTTCTTC; CDR3aa: CASSPSSGGNEQFF
v_gene: TRBV5-5; d_gene: -; abundance: -; j_gene: TRBJ1-1; CDR3nt: TGTGCCAGCGGACTTACCGGGGCTGAAGCTTTCTTT; CDR3aa: CASGLTGAEAFF
v_gene: TRBV2; d_gene: TRBD2; abundance: -; j_gene: TRBJ2-3; CDR3nt: TGTGCCATCTACGAACTCGGCCGGGACTATCGCACAGATACGCAGTATTTT; CDR3aa: CAIYELGRDYRTDTQYF
v_gene: TRBV18; d_gene: TRBD1; abundance: -; j_gene: TRBJ1-5; CDR3nt: TGTGCCAGCTCACCCGACAGGGATGGTCAGCCCCAGCATTTT; CDR3aa: CASSPDRDGQPQHF
v_gene: TRBV27; d_gene: -; abundance: -; j_gene: TRBJ2-7; CDR3nt: TGTGCCAGCAGTGCCTCTTACTACTCCTACGAGCAGTACTTC; CDR3aa: CASSASYYSYEQYF
v_gene: TRBV11-1; d_gene: TRBD2; abundance: -; j_gene: TRBJ2-1; CDR3nt: TGTGCCAGCAGCCCCCAGCGGGAGAGTTACAATGAGCAGTTCTTC; CDR3aa: CASSPQRESYNEQFF
v_gene: TRBV5-6; d_gene: TRBD2; abundance: -; j_gene: TRBJ2-7; CDR3nt: TGTGCCAGCAGTTCAAGCGGGAGTGGGGCCTACGAGCAGTACTTC; CDR3aa: CASSSSGSGAYEQYF
v_gene: TRBV14; d_gene: TRBD1; abundance: -; j_gene: TRBJ1-1; CDR3nt: TGTGCCAGCAGCCCCCAGGGGGACACTGAAGCTTTCTTT; CDR3aa: CASSPQGDTEAFF
v_gene: TRBV5-4; d_gene: TRBD1; abundance: -; j_gene: TRBJ1-2; CDR3nt: TGTGCCAGCAGCCCTCCGACAGGGAAGGACTACACCTTC; CDR3aa: CASSPPTGKDYTF
v_gene: TRBV18; d_gene: -; abundance: -; j_gene: TRBJ1-5; CDR3nt: TGTGCCAGCTCACCACGTGGAGGAATAGAAAGTAATCAGCCCCAGCATTTT; CDR3aa: CASSPRGGIESNQPQHF
v_gene: TRBV18; d_gene: -; abundance: -; j_gene: TRBJ1-4; CDR3nt: TGTGCCAGCTCACCACTTGCGGGGATTAATGAAAAACTGTTTTTT; CDR3aa: CASSPLAGINEKLFF
v_gene: TRBV7-9; d_gene: -; abundance: -; j_gene: TRBJ1-1; CDR3nt: TGTGCCAGCAGCTTTTCCATGAACACTGAAGCTTTCTTT; CDR3aa: CASSFSMNTEAFF
v_gene: TRBV9; d_gene: TRBD1; abundance: -; j_gene: TRBJ1-2; CDR3nt: TGTGCCAGCAGCGGAAGACAGGGGTTTGAGGGCTACACCTTC; CDR3aa: CASSGRQGFEGYTF
v_gene: TRBV5-6; d_gene: TRBD1; abundance: -; j_gene: TRBJ1-1; CDR3nt: TGTGCCAGCAGCCCCCTCCCAGGGACAGGGGGGGTGAACACTGAAGCTTTCTTT; CDR3aa: CASSPLPGTGGVNTEAFF
v_gene: TRBV6-2/TRBV6-3; d_gene: -; abundance: -; j_gene: TRBJ2-7; CDR3nt: TGTGCCAGCAGTTACTCGGGGAAGCGGGTGTCCTACGAGCAGTACTTC; CDR3aa: CASSYSGKRVSYEQYF
v_gene: TRBV11-2; d_gene: TRBD1; abundance: -; j_gene: TRBJ1-1; CDR3nt: TGTGCCAGCAGCATGGACAGGGACACTGAAGCTTTCTTT; CDR3aa: CASSMDRDTEAFF
v_gene: TRBV10-3; d_gene: -; abundance: many; j_gene: TRBJ2-7; CDR3nt: TGTGCCATCAGTGACACCAGGTCCGAGCAGTACTTC; CDR3aa: CAISDTRSEQYF
v_gene: TRBV3-1/TRBV3-2; d_gene: -; abundance: -; j_gene: TRBJ1-1; CDR3nt: TGTGCCAGCAGCCGTTGGGGGGGGAACACTGAAGCTTTCTTT; CDR3aa: CASSRWGGNTEAFF
v_gene: TRBV28; d_gene: TRBD1; abundance: -; j_gene: TRBJ1-1; CDR3nt: TGTGCCAGCAGTTTGACAGGGGCAAACACTGAAGCTTTCTTT; CDR3aa: CASSLTGANTEAFF
v_gene: TRBV18; d_gene: -; abundance: -; j_gene: TRBJ1-5; CDR3nt: TGTGCCAGCTCGGGACAAGGAGGCAATCAGCCCCAGCATTTT; CDR3aa: CASSGQGGNQPQHF
v_gene: TRBV5-1; d_gene: TRBD2; abundance: -; j_gene: TRBJ2-3; CDR3nt: TGCGCCAGCAGCTTGACTAGCGGGAGCACAGATACGCAGTATTTT; CDR3aa: CASSLTSGSTDTQYF
v_gene: TRBV30; d_gene: -; abundance: -; j_gene: TRBJ1-1; CDR3nt: TGTGCCTGGAGTTTCTCCGGGAAGAACACTGAAGCTTTCTTT; CDR3aa: CAWSFSGKNTEAFF
v_gene: TRBV7-8; d_gene: -; abundance: few; j_gene: TRBJ1-4; CDR3nt: TGTGCCAGCAGCTTGTTACCTTCTCCCCACGGGGTTGCTGAAAAACTGTTTTTT; CDR3aa: CASSLLPSPHGVAEKLFF
v_gene: TRBV4-2; d_gene: -; abundance: once; j_gene: TRBJ1-2; CDR3nt: TGTGCCAGCAGCCAAGATCAAAGAAGAGGTGGCTACACCTTC; CDR3aa: CASSQDQRRGGYTF
v_gene: TRBV19; d_gene: TRBD1; abundance: -; j_gene: TRBJ1-1; CDR3nt: TGTGCCAGTAGTAAGGACAGGGGGGAGAACACTGAAGCTTTCTTT; CDR3aa: CASSKDRGENTEAFF
v_gene: TRBV3-1/TRBV3-2; d_gene: TRBD1; abundance: -; j_gene: TRBJ1-4; CDR3nt: TGTGCCAGCAGCCCTAGACGACAGGGGTGGAATGAAAAACTGTTTTTT; CDR3aa: CASSPRRQGWNEKLFF
v_gene: TRBV29-1; d_gene: -; abundance: once; j_gene: TRBJ2-5; CDR3nt: TGCAGCGTTCGACCGACAGGTGTGGAGACCCAGTACTTC; CDR3aa: CSVRPTGVETQYF
v_gene: TRBV27; d_gene: TRBD2; abundance: -; j_gene: TRBJ2-1; CDR3nt: TGTGCCAGTTGCGGGCGGGAGGCCTACAATGAGCAGTTCTTC; CDR3aa: CASCGREAYNEQFF
v_gene: TRBV30; d_gene: -; abundance: -; j_gene: TRBJ1-3; CDR3nt: TGTGCCTGGACCCGACAGTTTCCCAACACCATATATTTT; CDR3aa: CAWTRQFPNTIYF
v_gene: TRBV5-1; d_gene: -; abundance: -; j_gene: TRBJ2-2; CDR3nt: TGCGCCAGCAGCTCGTCAGTAGCGGCGAACACCGGGGAGCTGTTTTTT; CDR3aa: CASSSSVAANTGELFF
v_gene: TRBV6-1; d_gene: -; abundance: -; j_gene: TRBJ1-1; CDR3nt: TGTGCCAGCAGTGAAGCTAATAAGTCGGGAGTGGGTGCGAACACTGAAGCTTTCTTT; CDR3aa: CASSEANKSGVGANTEAFF
v_gene: TRBV29-1; d_gene: -; abundance: -; j_gene: TRBJ2-1; CDR3nt: TGCAGCGTTGCCCCCGCCGGAGGAGGCTCCCCACTAGGGAATGAGCAGTTCTTC; CDR3aa: CSVAPAGGGSPLGNEQFF
v_gene: TRBV6-1; d_gene: -; abundance: -; j_gene: TRBJ2-1; CDR3nt: TGTGCCAGCAGTGAATCGGGTGAGCAGTTCTTC; CDR3aa: CASSESGEQFF
v_gene: TRBV13; d_gene: -; abundance: -; j_gene: TRBJ1-1; CDR3nt: TGTGCCAGCAGTTCCGTGGACAGGAACACTGAAGCTTTCTTT; CDR3aa: CASSSVDRNTEAFF
v_gene: TRBV6-5; d_gene: TRBD1; abundance: -; j_gene: TRBJ1-2; CDR3nt: TGTGCCAGCAGTTACACCCAGACAGGGGGCGACGGCTACACCTTC; CDR3aa: CASSYTQTGGDGYTF
v_gene: TRBV5-5; d_gene: TRBD2; abundance: -; j_gene: TRBJ2-3; CDR3nt: TGTGCCAGCAGCCTTAGCGGGACGAGCACAGATACGCAGTATTTT; CDR3aa: CASSLSGTSTDTQYF
v_gene: TRBV19; d_gene: -; abundance: -; j_gene: TRBJ2-5; CDR3nt: TGTGCCAGTAGTCTTACGTTCAGCGGCCCCCTTAACCTCGCGGGTGGGACCCAGTACTTC; CDR3aa: CASSLTFSGPLNLAGGTQYF
v_gene: TRBV5-1; d_gene: -; abundance: -; j_gene: TRBJ2-2; CDR3nt: TGCGCCAGCAGCTTGTTTCAGGGCACCGGGGAGCTGTTTTTT; CDR3aa: CASSLFQGTGELFF
v_gene: TRBV4-1; d_gene: -; abundance: -; j_gene: TRBJ1-1; CDR3nt: TGCGCCAGCAGCCAAGATAGGGGCTTGAACACTGAAGCTTTCTTT; CDR3aa: CASSQDRGLNTEAFF
v_gene: TRBV6-2/TRBV6-3; d_gene: -; abundance: -; j_gene: TRBJ1-1; CDR3nt: TGTGCCAGCAGTTACTCGAATAGGGGTGGCGAATGGAACACTGAAGCTTTCTTT; CDR3aa: CASSYSNRGGEWNTEAFF
v_gene: TRBV11-3; d_gene: -; abundance: -; j_gene: TRBJ1-3; CDR3nt: TGTGCCAGCAGCCTCCGGGAGGGACCAAACACCATATATTTT; CDR3aa: CASSLREGPNTIYF
v_gene: TRBV3-1/TRBV3-2; d_gene: -; abundance: -; j_gene: TRBJ2-3; CDR3nt: TGTGCCAGCAGCCAAGATGTCGCCAGGGGCACAGATACGCAGTATTTT; CDR3aa: CASSQDVARGTDTQYF
v_gene: TRBV5-1; d_gene: -; abundance: -; j_gene: TRBJ2-3; CDR3nt: TGCGCAGGAGCATTTACAAGCACAGATACGCAGTATTTT; CDR3aa: CAGAFTSTDTQYF
v_gene: TRBV25-1; d_gene: TRBD1; abundance: -; j_gene: TRBJ2-4; CDR3nt: TGTGCCAGCATAGACAGGGAGAACATTCAGTACTTC; CDR3aa: CASIDRENIQYF
v_gene: TRBV11-3; d_gene: -; abundance: -; j_gene: TRBJ2-1; CDR3nt: TGTGCCAGCAGCTTAGGAGGATCCTCCTACAATGAGCAGTTCTTC; CDR3aa: CASSLGGSSYNEQFF
v_gene: TRBV14; d_gene: -; abundance: -; j_gene: TRBJ1-4; CDR3nt: TGTGCCAGCAGCCAATATGTTGAAAAACTGTTTTTT; CDR3aa: CASSQYVEKLFF